Listed below are T cell receptor beta chains from one sample, sequenced in a study of blood T cell repertoires in COVID-19. Clones were read by immunoSEQ multiplex PCR, and TCRdb kept only the in-frame ones, dropping some. Found here are 120,000 to 150,000 clones, about 84% of them singletons; the top ten hold approximately 9%. Sequencing was performed on peripheral blood. All receptors derive from a woman over 75 in a cohort sampled during active or convalescent COVID-19. Both conserved end residues are part of each CDR3. D genes are given only for firm matches. Clone sizes are given selectively: once, few, many, or a class where the clone is expanded.

d_call	v_call	clone_size	j_call	cdr3_aa	cdr3_nt
TRBD1	TRBV7-9	-	TRBJ2-5	CASSLVLRTGETQYF	TGTGCCAGCAGCTTAGTGTTGCGGACAGGGGAGACCCAGTACTTC
-	TRBV10-3	-	TRBJ2-2	CAISEGGTGELFF	TGTGCCATCAGCGAGGGGGGGACCGGGGAGCTGTTTTTT
-	TRBV28	-	TRBJ1-4	CATFQGTNEKLFF	TGTGCCACTTTCCAGGGTACTAATGAAAAACTGTTTTTT
TRBD1	TRBV18	-	TRBJ1-3	CASSQGQGRSGNTIYF	TGTGCCAGCTCGCAAGGACAGGGGAGATCTGGAAACACCATATATTTT
TRBD2	TRBV5-4	-	TRBJ2-5	CASSLDGGNSGSSQYF	TGTGCCAGCAGCTTGGATGGTGGTAATAGCGGGAGCTCCCAGTACTTC
-	TRBV7-2	-	TRBJ1-5	CASSVQGPNQPQHF	TGTGCCAGCAGCGTACAGGGTCCTAATCAGCCCCAGCATTTT
-	TRBV5-4	-	TRBJ1-2	CASSSPGGFLLGDYGYTF	TGTGCCAGCAGCTCCCCCGGGGGGTTTCTTCTTGGCGACTATGGCTACACCTTC
-	TRBV27	-	TRBJ1-5	CASSPRRTVNQPQHF	TGTGCCAGCAGTCCTAGACGCACTGTCAATCAGCCCCAGCATTTT
TRBD1	TRBV7-8	once	TRBJ1-4	CASSFSKRTGEKLFF	TGTGCCAGCAGCTTTTCCAAGCGGACAGGTGAAAAACTGTTTTTT
-	TRBV18	-	TRBJ1-6	CASSPKGIAGSPLHF	TGTGCCAGCTCACCAAAGGGCATAGCGGGTTCACCCCTCCACTTT
-	TRBV29-1	once	TRBJ1-4	CSVSDSATNEKLFF	TGCAGCGTGAGCGACAGCGCCACTAATGAAAAACTGTTTTTT
-	TRBV29-1	once	TRBJ1-4	CSELQGGKLFF	TGCAGCGAGTTACAGGGTGGGAAACTGTTTTTT
TRBD2	TRBV5-4	-	TRBJ2-6	CASSSEDGGVHGF	TGTGCCAGCAGCTCGGAGGATGGGGGGGTCCATGGTTTC
TRBD1	TRBV7-9	once	TRBJ1-5	CASSPGDRESQPQHF	TGTGCCAGCAGCCCAGGGGACAGGGAATCCCAGCCCCAGCATTTT
TRBD1	TRBV25-1	-	TRBJ2-3	CASSDTGGGWGTQYF	TGTGCCAGCAGTGACACAGGGGGCGGATGGGGTACGCAGTATTTT
TRBD2	TRBV5-1	-	TRBJ2-3	CASRLAGGSTDTQYF	TGCGCCAGCAGATTAGCGGGGGGGTCCACAGATACGCAGTATTTT
TRBD1	TRBV30	-	TRBJ1-2	CAGRIRKDRVKRSYGYTF	TGTGCCGGACGAATTAGGAAGGACAGGGTAAAAAGGAGCTATGGCTACACCTTC